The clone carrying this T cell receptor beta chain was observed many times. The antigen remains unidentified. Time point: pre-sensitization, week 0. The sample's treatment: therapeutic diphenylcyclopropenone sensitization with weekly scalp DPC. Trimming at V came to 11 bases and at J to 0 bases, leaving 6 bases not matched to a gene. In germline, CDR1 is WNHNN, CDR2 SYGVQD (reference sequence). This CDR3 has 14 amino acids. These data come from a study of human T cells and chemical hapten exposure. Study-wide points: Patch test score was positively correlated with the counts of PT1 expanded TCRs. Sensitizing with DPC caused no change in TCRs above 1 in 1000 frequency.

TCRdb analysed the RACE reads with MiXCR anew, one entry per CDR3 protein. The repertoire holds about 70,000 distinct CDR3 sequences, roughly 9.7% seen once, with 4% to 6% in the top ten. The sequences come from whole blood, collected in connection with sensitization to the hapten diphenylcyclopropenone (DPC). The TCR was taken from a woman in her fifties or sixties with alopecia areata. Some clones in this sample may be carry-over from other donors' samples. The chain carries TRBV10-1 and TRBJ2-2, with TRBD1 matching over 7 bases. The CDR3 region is CASRGQTNTGELFF. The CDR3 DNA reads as TGCGCCTCACGGGGACAGACGAACACCGGGGAGCTGTTTTTT.